Sequencing of this T cell receptor (beta chain) was carried out in a study of blood T cell repertoires in COVID-19. The table came from immunoSEQ multiplex PCR; TCRdb's copy has only in-frame clones and leaves some out. This table has fewer than 90,000 clones, roughly 78% appearing once. V gave up 4 bases and J gave up 4 bases, with 16 bases separating them. The CDR3 consists of 15 residues. Germline CDR1 reads SGHTA; CDR2 reads FQGNSA. This clone is a singleton in its sample. The chain has TRBV7-2 and TRBJ1-2; possibly TRBD1 for D (5 bases). The receptor's source is a woman older than 75 with acute or convalescent COVID-19. The sequencing input was peripheral blood. CDR3 coding DNA: TGTGCCAGCAGCTCCCCGACAGAGAAATTCTATGGCTACACCTTC. Protein sequence: CASSSPTEKFYGYTF.